This note documents a single T cell receptor (beta chain) sequence. Other nucleotide sequences in the sample specify the same CDR3. Germline CDR1 is SEHNR and CDR2 is FQNEAQ (reference sequence). Deletions cut 3 bases from V and 3 bases from J, with 10 bases between. The CDR3 contains 14 residues. The data originate from a study of shared clonotypes between healthy human individuals. The method was immunoSEQ multiplex PCR; TCRdb's version includes in-frame clones alone and lacks a portion of them. The sample includes about 2.4 million clones, 93% seen only once; the top ten take approximately 0.36%. This chain uses TRBV7-9 with TRBJ2-3; no firm D call. This TCR was recovered from a man in his late teens or twenties in good health. Some clones in this sample may be carry-over from other donors' samples. Sequenced input: naive CD4+ T cells from PBMCs. The subset: CD45RA+ positively selected. CDR3 amino acids: CASSFLVSTDTQYF. The CDR3, as DNA: TGTGCCAGCAGCTTCCTTGTCTCAACAGATACGCAGTATTTT.